Below, one TCR beta chain is given with its context. What it recognizes is unknown. Using immunoSEQ multiplex PCR, the repertoire was profiled, and TCRdb retains in-frame clones only, with some absent. The sample lists about 12,000 clones; about 90% were seen once. Repeated repertoire sampling spanned the course of chemoradiotherapy. These data belong to a study of chemoradiotherapy in HPV16-positive cancers. Study background: A couple of HPV16-positive patients' cells yielded candidate HPV-specific clones and common motifs.

Study-level findings and limits: During treatment, candidate HPV-specific clones and E7-related motifs expanded in tumor. In HPV16-positive patients, HPV-responsive T-cell expansion tracked better recurrence-free survival.

After removal of 0 bases from V and 7 bases from J, the junction contained 1 base not matched to a gene. Germline CDR1 and CDR2: SGHNT and YYREEE (reference sequence). The CDR3 has 15 amino acids. The sequence derives from a human donor with HPV-associated anogenital cancer. Collection took place from a patient who underwent chemoradiotherapy. The chain recombines TRBV5-4 with TRBJ2-2; 12 positions agree with TRBD2. The CDR3: CASSLGGLAGGELFF. The CDR3 nucleotides read TGTGCCAGCAGCTTGGGGGGACTAGCGGGCGGGGAGCTGTTTTTT.